This T cell receptor beta chain was sequenced in a study of T cell responses to AZD1222 COVID-19 vaccine. This table comes from immunoSEQ multiplex PCR, and its TCRdb copy is limited to in-frame clones, with some not included. The table shows 100,000 to 150,000 clones, with 75% to 90% occurring only once. Points on this clone: Its specificity is not known.

The study, taken as a whole, reports: Donors in the cohort were predominantly white British and more often female, and clonal diversity was possibly underestimated. Vaccination with two AZD1222 doses was followed by a rise in Spike-specific TCR breadth and depth.

The CDR3 is 15 amino acids. Trimming cost V 2 bases and J 3 bases, with 12 bases left between them. CDR1 and CDR2 from the germline V gene are MDHEN and SYDVKM. The TCR sequence derives from an adult who received the AZD1222 COVID-19 vaccine. The sequences come from peripheral blood, collected 28 days after the second AZD1222 dose. The chain uses TRBV28 and TRBJ2-3, with D possibly being TRBD2 (6 bases). The CDR3 spells CASSLGGSGTDTQYF. The CDR3 nucleotides are TGTGCCAGCAGTTTAGGGGGTAGCGGTACAGATACGCAGTATTTT.